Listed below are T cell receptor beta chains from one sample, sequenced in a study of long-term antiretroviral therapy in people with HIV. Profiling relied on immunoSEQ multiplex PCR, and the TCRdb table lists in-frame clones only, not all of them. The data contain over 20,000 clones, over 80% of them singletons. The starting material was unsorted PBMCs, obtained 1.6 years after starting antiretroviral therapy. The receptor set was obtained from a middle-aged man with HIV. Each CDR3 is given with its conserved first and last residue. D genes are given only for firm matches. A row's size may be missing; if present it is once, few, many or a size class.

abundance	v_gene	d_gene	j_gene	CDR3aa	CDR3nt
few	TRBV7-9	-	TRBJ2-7	CASSLAGHEQYF	TGTGCCAGCAGCTTAGCGGGTCACGAGCAGTACTTC
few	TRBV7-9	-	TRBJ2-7	CASSLGDSSNEQYF	TGTGCCAGCAGCTTAGGGGACTCTTCCAACGAGCAGTACTTC
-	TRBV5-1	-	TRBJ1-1	CASKVGVDTEAFF	TGCGCCAGCAAAGTAGGGGTAGACACTGAAGCTTTCTTT
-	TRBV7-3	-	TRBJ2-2	CASSSTDSNTGELFF	TGTGCCAGCAGCTCCACCGACAGTAACACCGGGGAGCTGTTTTTT
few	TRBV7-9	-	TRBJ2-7	CASSARDNYEQYF	TGTGCCAGCAGCGCCCGGGACAACTACGAGCAGTACTTC
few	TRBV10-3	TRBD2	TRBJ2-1	CAISDISGGRNEQFF	TGTGCCATCAGTGATATAAGCGGGGGGAGGAATGAGCAGTTCTTC
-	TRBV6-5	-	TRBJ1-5	CASSPSAGDQPQHF	TGTGCCAGCAGTCCGAGCGCAGGGGATCAGCCCCAGCATTTT
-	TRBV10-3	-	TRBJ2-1	CAISEASLAAPRDEQFF	TGTGCCATCAGTGAGGCGTCCTTAGCCGCCCCGAGGGATGAGCAGTTCTTC
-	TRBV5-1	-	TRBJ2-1	CASSPLDGVPGNEQFF	TGCGCCAGCAGCCCCCTGGACGGGGTGCCCGGCAATGAGCAGTTCTTC
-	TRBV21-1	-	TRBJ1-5	CASSNYPHNQPQHF	TGTGCCAGCAGCAATTACCCGCACAATCAGCCCCAGCATTTT
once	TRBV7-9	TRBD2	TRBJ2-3	CASSLTGGRVTDTQYF	TGTGCCAGCAGCTTAACGGGAGGGCGGGTCACAGATACGCAGTATTTT
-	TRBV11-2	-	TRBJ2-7	CASSLGTVLTYEQYF	TGTGCCAGCAGCTTAGGGACAGTTTTAACCTACGAGCAGTACTTC
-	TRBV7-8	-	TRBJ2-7	CASSLILGFSGSYEQYF	TGTGCCAGCAGCTTAATCCTTGGGTTCTCAGGATCGTACGAGCAGTACTTC
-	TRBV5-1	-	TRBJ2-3	CASSLGQHSTDTQYF	TGCGCCAGCAGCTTGGGACAGCATAGCACAGATACGCAGTATTTT
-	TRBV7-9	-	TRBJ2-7	CASSLNIHEQYF	TGTGCCAGCAGCTTAAACATCCACGAGCAGTACTTC
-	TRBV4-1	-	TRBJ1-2	CASSPRSGISGGYGYTF	TGCGCCAGCAGCCCCCGATCTGGGATCTCGGGAGGCTATGGCTACACCTTC
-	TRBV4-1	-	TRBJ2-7	CASSQDPVTYEQYF	TGCGCCAGCAGCCAAGATCCGGTAACCTACGAGCAGTACTTC
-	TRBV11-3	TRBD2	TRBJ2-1	CASSLTSGSISEQFF	TGTGCCAGCAGCTTAACTAGCGGGAGTATTAGTGAGCAGTTCTTC
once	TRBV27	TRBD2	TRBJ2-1	CASSLLVASGSVYEQFF	TGTGCCAGCAGTTTACTGGTTGCTAGCGGGAGTGTGTATGAGCAGTTCTTC
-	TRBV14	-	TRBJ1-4	CASSQASGPNEKLFF	TGTGCCAGCAGCCAAGCATCGGGCCCTAATGAAAAACTGTTTTTT
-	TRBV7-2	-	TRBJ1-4	CASSLSGFYGEKLFF	TGTGCCAGCAGCTTATCAGGGTTTTACGGTGAAAAACTGTTTTTT